This TCR beta chain came from a study of control samples from healthy donors and cancer patients. Repertoires were generated with immunoSEQ multiplex PCR, while TCRdb's copy carries only in-frame clones and drops some. The sample contains more than 150,000 clones, roughly 91% of which appear only once. The CDR3 runs to 15 residues. V was pared by 1 base and J by 5 bases, with 14 bases between. Germline V gives CDR1 SGHVS, CDR2 FNYEAQ. Source material: blood. The receptor was derived from a man younger than 30 in good health. The rearrangement uses TRBV7-6 and TRBJ1-1, with D uncertain. The chain's CDR3 is CASSLDPYIETEAFF. As DNA, the CDR3 is TGTGCCAGCAGCTTAGACCCATATATCGAGACTGAAGCTTTCTTT.